The 6 T cell receptor beta chains below come from one sample, sequenced in a study of PD-1 blockade in mismatch repair-deficient tumors. The data were produced by immunoSEQ multiplex PCR, yet TCRdb's version contains in-frame clones alone and is incomplete. The data contain about 130,000 clones, approximately 91% of them singletons. Sequencing used peripheral blood, obtained 72 weeks after starting pembrolizumab. Source of these receptors: an adult with mismatch repair-deficient cancer.

V usage is TRBV25-1 and J usage is TRBJ2-1; 8 bases align to TRBD2. Germline CDR1 reads MGHDK; CDR2 reads SYGVNS. With V trimmed by 0 bases and J by 10 bases, 5 bases remained unmatched. This CDR3 spans 14 amino acids. The CDR3 sequence: CASSEYTGGQEQFF. The CDR3 nucleotides are TGTGCCAGCAGTGAATACACGGGAGGGCAGGAGCAGTTCTTC.

The CDR3 DNA sequence: TGTGCCAGCAGCCTTCAGACAGGCCTGAACACCGGGGAGCTGTTTTTT. Its translation: CASSLQTGLNTGELFF. The chain links TRBV5-4 to TRBJ2-2; D may be TRBD1 (6 bases). Germline assignment: CDR1 SGHNT and CDR2 YYREEE (reference sequence). V lost 4 bases, J lost 1 base, and 14 bases lay in between. This CDR3 contains 16 residues. Full variable domain (outside the CDR3, taken from reference TRBV5-4 and TRBJ2-2): ETGVTQSPTHLIKTRGQQVTLRCSSQSGHNTVSWYQQALGQGPQFIFQYYREEENGRGNFPPRFSGLQFPNYSSELNVNALELDDSALYLCASSLQTGLNTGELFFGEGSRLTVL.

CDR3 in DNA: TGTGCCAGCAGGCGCCGGACGGCCTACGAGCAGTACTTC. This sequence encodes CASRRRTAYEQYF. V gene TRBV27 combines with J gene TRBJ2-7; D unresolved. The CDR3 covers 13 residues. Germline V gene lookup returns CDR1 MNHEY and CDR2 SMNVEV (reference sequence). Trimming shortened V by 6 bases and J by 2 bases, and 11 bases separated the two germline ends.

The chain couples TRBV5-1 to TRBJ2-5; the match to TRBD1 covers 7 bases. Germline V gene lookup returns CDR1 SGHRS and CDR2 YFSETQ. V lost 0 bases and J lost 6; bases outside the gene matches: 8. The length of the CDR3 is 15 residues. CDR3 DNA sequence: TGCGCCAGCAGCTTGGAAGGCAGGGGGAAGCAGACCCAGTACTTC. Translation: CASSLEGRGKQTQYF.

The chain uses TRBV12-2 and TRBJ1-2; the DNA was not compared with TRBD1, the D call given in the table. TRBV12-2 is termed a pseudogene. The CDR3 contains 16 residues. CDR3 sequence (DNA): TGTGCAAGTCGCTTAAGTCGGGACAGGGGGACTTATGGCTACACCTTC. This encodes CASRLSRDRGTYGYTF.

The rearrangement joins TRBV11-1 to TRBJ2-3; 7 bases align to TRBD2. The germline V gene encodes CDR1 SGHAT and CDR2 FQDESV (reference sequence). The junction had 2 bases not matched to a gene; V was cut back by 1 base and J by 1 base. This CDR3 is 15 amino acids long. The CDR3 loop is CASSLVGRRTDTQYF. The CDR3 DNA is TGTGCCAGCAGCTTAGTCGGGAGGCGCACAGATACGCAGTATTTT.